The next 20 T cell receptor beta chains were all read from a single sample in a study of T-cell reconstitution after alpha-beta-depleted transplantation in children. For TCRbeta, the library was prepared with unique molecular identifiers. Each CDR3 protein is one row after TCRdb ran MiXCR on the PCR reads. Here the sample spans about a million distinct CDR3 sequences, about 31% being singletons. The sample in question was PBMCs, mostly from graft donor cells, obtained 360 days after TCRalphabeta/CD19-depleted stem cell transplant. The receptors originated from a boy under two years old who had a stem cell transplant for SCID, so the T cells may come from the graft donor.

The chain has TRBV7-2 and TRBJ2-1; 11 bases align to TRBD2. CDR3 length: 17 residues. V was clipped by 4 bases and J by 8 bases; unmatched bases: 13. Germline lookup yields CDR1 SGHTA and CDR2 FQGNSA. The CDR3 sequence: CASSYSYSGGAGYEQFF. CDR3 coding DNA: TGTGCCAGCAGCTACTCCTATAGCGGGGGGGCCGGCTATGAGCAGTTCTTC.

The V call is TRBV28, the J call TRBJ2-1, with TRBD1 identical over 8 bases. Germline CDR1 is MDHEN and CDR2 is SYDVKM. V dropped 5 bases and J dropped 4; count of bases not matched to a gene: 13. There are 17 residues in the CDR3. CDR3 sequence (DNA): TGTGCCAGCAGTCCGGCCCGCCAGACAGGGGTGTACAATGAGCAGTTCTTC. Protein product: CASSPARQTGVYNEQFF.

In DNA form, the CDR3 reads TGCAGTGCTAGCCCTAGCGGGGGGGCGGAGACCCAGTACTTC. This sequence encodes CSASPSGGAETQYF. This chain uses TRBV20-1 with TRBJ2-5, with TRBD2 identical over 12 bases. The V and J ends lost 3 bases and 5 bases, in that order; junction bases with no gene match: 4. This CDR3 spans 14 amino acids. In germline, CDR1 is DFQATT, CDR2 SNEGSKA (reference sequence).

Many counts were recorded for this clonotype. The chain couples TRBV5-1 to TRBJ2-3, with D uncertain. Germline CDR1 SGHRS, CDR2 YFSETQ. This CDR3 contains 14 residues. Deletions cut 0 bases from V and 1 base from J, with 6 bases between. CDR3 sequence: CASSLAQRTDTQYF. In nucleotides, the CDR3 is TGCGCCAGCAGCTTGGCGCAGCGCACAGATACGCAGTATTTT.

This clonotype was counted between two and nine times. The CDR3 region is CASSYSRLGSSYNEQFF. In DNA, the CDR3 is TGTGCCAGCAGTTACTCGAGGTTGGGGAGCTCCTACAATGAGCAGTTCTTC. The V call is TRBV6-5, the J call TRBJ2-1; TRBD2 is a possible D gene (5 bases). Germline assignment: CDR1 MNHEY and CDR2 SVGAGI. The CDR3 covers 17 residues. V lost 0 bases, J lost 0 bases, and 12 bases lay in between.

Only a few counts were recorded for this clonotype. The chain employs TRBV6-5 and TRBJ2-7, with 7 bases identical to TRBD1. Germline CDR1 is MNHEY and CDR2 is SVGAGI. Losses at the gene ends were 2 bases for V and 5 bases for J; bases not matched to a gene: 6. The CDR3 totals 14 residues. CDR3: CASSYRTGDNEQYF. In DNA form, the CDR3 reads TGTGCCAGCAGTTACCGTACAGGGGACAACGAGCAGTACTTC.

The J gene is TRBJ2-1, the V gene TRBV20-1; D assignment may be TRBD1 or TRBD2 (5 bases each). V was pared by 0 bases and J by 5 bases, with 20 bases between. From germline, CDR1 is DFQATT and CDR2 SNEGSKA (reference sequence). The CDR3 length is 17 residues. The DNA for the CDR3 is TGCAGTGCTAGAGATGGGGGAACTCCGACGACTCACAATGAGCAGTTCTTC. Translated: CSARDGGTPTTHNEQFF.

This chain joins TRBV12-3 or TRBV12-4 and TRBJ2-6, with 7 bases lining up with TRBD1. This CDR3 contains 19 residues. The trim removed 4 bases at V and 0 bases at J, leaving 12 bases unmatched. CDR3 amino acids: CASSWAGGPLSSGANVLTF. CDR3 DNA sequence: TGTGCCAGCAGTTGGGCAGGGGGACCCTTATCCTCTGGGGCCAACGTCCTGACTTTC.

The chain links TRBV5-1 to TRBJ2-6; either TRBD1 or TRBD2 may supply D (5 bases each). The CDR3 is 16 amino acids. The V end lost 5 bases, the J end lost 0 bases, and 12 bases lay between the germline ends. The germline gives CDR1 SGHRS, CDR2 YFSETQ. The CDR3, as DNA: TGCGCCAGCAGTGGGACCATACTCTCTGGGGCCAACGTCCTGACTTTC. Translating it yields CASSGTILSGANVLTF.

The rearrangement links TRBV7-9 to TRBJ2-3; the D is unclear. Deletions cut 2 bases from V and 5 bases from J, with 8 bases between. CDR1 SEHNR and CDR2 FQNEAQ come from the germline V gene (reference sequence). CDR3 size: 13 residues. The CDR3 here is CASSLLYLDTQYF. CDR3 sequence (DNA): TGTGCCAGCAGCTTACTGTACTTAGATACGCAGTATTTT.

This chain joins TRBV5-6 and TRBJ2-3, with D possibly TRBD2 on 5 matching bases. Germline V gives CDR1 SGHDT, CDR2 YYEEEE. Trimming removed 2 bases at V and 8 bases at J, with 21 bases between. The CDR3 runs 16 residues. CDR3 residues: CASSLKPFLRLATQYF. CDR3 bases: TGTGCCAGCAGCTTAAAGCCTTTTCTACGCCTAGCTACGCAGTATTTT.

This clonotype has only a few counts. The chain couples TRBV6-1 to TRBJ2-3; 8 nucleotides align to TRBD1. CDR1 is MNHNS and CDR2 is SASEGT in the germline V gene. Trimming removed 6 bases from V and 1 base from J; junction bases left unmatched: 6. The CDR3 is 15 amino acids. The CDR3 bases are TGTGCCAGCAGCCAGGGGGCGAAAGGCACAGATACGCAGTATTTT. This sequence encodes CASSQGAKGTDTQYF.

This clonotype showed up just a few times. The chain couples TRBV29-1 to TRBJ1-1, with D uncertain. Trimming left V 7 bases short and J 0 bases short, with 15 bases between. The germline V gene encodes CDR1 SQVTM and CDR2 ANQGSEA. The CDR3 consists of 14 residues. CDR3 in amino acids: CSAPSQSMNTEAFF. The CDR3 DNA follows: TGCAGCGCCCCCTCACAATCAATGAACACTGAAGCTTTCTTT.

The V gene is TRBV4-2, the J gene TRBJ2-7, with no clear D. This CDR3 region has 16 residues. Per germline, CDR1 LGHNA and CDR2 YNFKEQ. Between the trimmed V and J ends, which lost 5 bases and 0 bases, there was a span of 17 bases. The CDR3 sequence is CASSSFGLPLSYEQYF. The CDR3 DNA is TGTGCCAGCAGCTCCTTCGGGCTACCCCTCTCCTACGAGCAGTACTTC.

The V call is TRBV7-9, the J call TRBJ1-4, with D possibly matching TRBD1 (6 bases). This CDR3 spans 15 amino acids. Germline CDR1 SEHNR, CDR2 FQNEAQ (reference sequence). V lost 5 bases and J 5 bases, leaving 15 bases between the germline ends. The CDR3 nucleotides are TGTGCCAGCAGCGTGGACAGCGTTATAAATGAAAAACTGTTTTTT. It translates to CASSVDSVINEKLFF. Using reference TRBV7-9 and TRBJ1-4 for the parts outside the CDR3, the full variable domain is DTGVSQNPRHKITKRGQNVTFRCDPISEHNRLYWYRQTLGQGPEFLTYFQNEAQLEKSRLLSDRFSAERPKGSFSTLEIQRTEQGDSAMYLCASSVDSVINEKLFFGSGTQLSVL.

The chain employs TRBV9 and TRBJ2-3; perhaps TRBD2 as D (6 bases). CDR1 and CDR2 (germline): SGDLS, YYNGEE. The CDR3 spans 15 residues. V lost 4 bases and J lost 6, with 18 bases in between. The CDR3 sequence: CASSRGGRTADTQYF. CDR3 DNA sequence: TGTGCCAGCAGCCGAGGAGGGAGAACAGCGGATACGCAGTATTTT.

V gene TRBV12-3 or TRBV12-4 combines with J gene TRBJ2-7; D is perhaps TRBD1 (6 bases). V gave up 6 bases and J gave up 0 bases, with 12 bases separating them. CDR3 length: 14 residues. The CDR3 loop is CASRADRSSYEQYF. The CDR3 DNA follows: TGTGCCAGCAGAGCGGACAGAAGCTCCTACGAGCAGTACTTC.

J is TRBJ2-5 and V is TRBV12-3 or TRBV12-4; 10 positions agree with TRBD2. Trimming cost V 3 bases and J 1 base; bases outside gene matches: 5. This CDR3 has 16 amino acids. CDR3 sequence: CASSFRLAGAQETQYF. DNA of the CDR3: TGTGCCAGCAGTTTCCGGCTAGCGGGGGCCCAAGAGACCCAGTACTTC.

The CDR3 DNA sequence: TGTGCCAGCAGTTTGCCATATCAGGGTATTGATGGCTACACCTTC. Translated: CASSLPYQGIDGYTF. The gene calls are TRBV12-3 or TRBV12-4 and TRBJ1-2; D possibly corresponds to TRBD1 (5 bases). The CDR3 runs to 15 residues. Trimming shortened V by 3 bases and J by 6 bases, and 17 bases separated the two germline ends.

This clonotype has a handful of counts. The rearrangement links TRBV6-1 to TRBJ1-2; 9 nucleotides align to TRBD1. V shed 6 bases, J shed 4 bases, and the junction held 6 bases outside the gene matches. The germline V gene has CDR1 MNHNS and CDR2 SASEGT. The CDR3 is 14 amino acids. This CDR3 reads CASSLQGASYGYTF. Here the CDR3 DNA reads TGTGCCAGCAGCCTACAGGGGGCTAGCTATGGCTACACCTTC.